This paragraph covers one TCR beta chain sequence. A read error may be the cause here, since a much bigger clone is one base away. The sample originates from a study of blood T cells in healthy people across ages. Then a second PCR, running roughly 7 to 11 cycles, was carried out with a sample-barcoded 5' primer and a J-beta primer mix. In TCRdb, the 5' RACE reads were re-called with MiXCR into one record per CDR3 protein. The sample has about 930,000 distinct CDR3 sequences; just under 30% are singletons. The CDR3 contains 18 residues. From germline, CDR1 is SGHTA and CDR2 FQGNSA. V lost 1 base to trimming and J lost 4 bases; unmatched junction nucleotides: 15. The same data also went into a second study, on T cells of mothers and their children.

The clonotype was recovered from a woman in her thirties or forties in good health. Sequencing was carried out using blood. The chain uses TRBV7-2 and TRBJ2-5, with 7 bases that match TRBD2. The CDR3 reads CTSSLEVWASGVGETQYF. CDR3 DNA: TGTACCAGCAGCTTAGAAGTCTGGGCTAGCGGAGTCGGAGAGACCCAGTACTTC.